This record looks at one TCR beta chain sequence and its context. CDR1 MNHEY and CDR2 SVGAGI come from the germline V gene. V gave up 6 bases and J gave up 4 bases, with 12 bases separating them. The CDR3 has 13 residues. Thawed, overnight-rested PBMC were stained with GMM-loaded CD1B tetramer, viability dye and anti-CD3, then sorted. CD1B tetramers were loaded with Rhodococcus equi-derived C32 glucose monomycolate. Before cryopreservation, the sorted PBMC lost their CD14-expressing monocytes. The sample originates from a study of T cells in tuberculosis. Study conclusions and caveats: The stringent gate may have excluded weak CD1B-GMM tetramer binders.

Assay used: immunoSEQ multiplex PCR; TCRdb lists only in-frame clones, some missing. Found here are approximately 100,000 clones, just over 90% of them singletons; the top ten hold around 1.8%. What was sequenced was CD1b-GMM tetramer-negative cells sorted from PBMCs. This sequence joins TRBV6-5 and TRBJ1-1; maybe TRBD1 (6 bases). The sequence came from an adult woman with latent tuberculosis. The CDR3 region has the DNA TGTGCCAGCAGATTTAGGGGGGGCACTGAAGCTTTCTTT. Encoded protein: CASRFRGGTEAFF.